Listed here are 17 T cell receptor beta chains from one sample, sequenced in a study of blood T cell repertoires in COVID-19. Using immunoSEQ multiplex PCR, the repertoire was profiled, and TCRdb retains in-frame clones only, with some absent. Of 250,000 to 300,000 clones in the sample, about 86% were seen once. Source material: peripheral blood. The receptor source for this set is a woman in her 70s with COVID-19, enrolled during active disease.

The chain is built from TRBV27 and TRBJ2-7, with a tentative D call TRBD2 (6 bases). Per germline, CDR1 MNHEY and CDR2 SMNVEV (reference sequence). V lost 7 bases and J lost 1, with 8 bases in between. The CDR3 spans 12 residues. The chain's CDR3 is CASKAGSYEQYF. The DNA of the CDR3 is TGTGCCAGCAAGGCGGGGTCCTACGAGCAGTACTTC.

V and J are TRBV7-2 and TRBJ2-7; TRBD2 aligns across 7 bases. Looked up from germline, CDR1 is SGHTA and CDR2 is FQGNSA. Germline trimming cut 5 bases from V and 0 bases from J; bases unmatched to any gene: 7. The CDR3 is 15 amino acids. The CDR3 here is CASSVGGSSSYEQYF. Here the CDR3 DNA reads TGTGCCAGCAGCGTCGGGGGGTCGAGCTCCTACGAGCAGTACTTC.

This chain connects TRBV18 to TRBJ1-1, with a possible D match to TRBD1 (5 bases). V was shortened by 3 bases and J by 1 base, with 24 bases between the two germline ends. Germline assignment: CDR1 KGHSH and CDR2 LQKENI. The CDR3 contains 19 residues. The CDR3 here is CASSPRGGEVGKRNTEAFF. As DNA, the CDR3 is TGTGCCAGCTCACCGCGGGGCGGTGAGGTGGGCAAAAGGAACACTGAAGCTTTCTTT.

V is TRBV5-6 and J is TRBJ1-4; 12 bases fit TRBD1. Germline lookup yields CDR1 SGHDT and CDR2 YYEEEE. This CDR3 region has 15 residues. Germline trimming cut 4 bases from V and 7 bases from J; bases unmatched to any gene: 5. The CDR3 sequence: CASSGGTGGAEKLFF. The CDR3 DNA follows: TGTGCCAGCAGCGGGGGGACAGGGGGCGCTGAAAAACTGTTTTTT.

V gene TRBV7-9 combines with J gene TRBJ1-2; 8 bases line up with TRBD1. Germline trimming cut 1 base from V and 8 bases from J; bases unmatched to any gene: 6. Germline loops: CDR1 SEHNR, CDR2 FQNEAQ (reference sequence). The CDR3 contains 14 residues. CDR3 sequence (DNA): TGTGCCAGCAGCTTAGTCCAGGGGGCGGACGGCTACACCTTC. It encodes CASSLVQGADGYTF.

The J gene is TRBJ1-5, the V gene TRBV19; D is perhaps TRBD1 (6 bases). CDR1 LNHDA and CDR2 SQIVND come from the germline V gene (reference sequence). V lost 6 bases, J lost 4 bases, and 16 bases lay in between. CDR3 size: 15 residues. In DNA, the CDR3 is TGTGCCAGTAGCTCGAACAGGGATGGAAATCAGCCCCAGCATTTT. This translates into CASSSNRDGNQPQHF.

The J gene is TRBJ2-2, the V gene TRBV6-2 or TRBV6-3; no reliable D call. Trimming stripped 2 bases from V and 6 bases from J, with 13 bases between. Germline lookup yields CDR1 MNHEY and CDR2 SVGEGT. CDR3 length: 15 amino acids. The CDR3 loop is CASSYDRSAPGELFF. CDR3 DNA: TGTGCCAGCAGTTACGATCGATCAGCGCCCGGGGAGCTGTTTTTT.

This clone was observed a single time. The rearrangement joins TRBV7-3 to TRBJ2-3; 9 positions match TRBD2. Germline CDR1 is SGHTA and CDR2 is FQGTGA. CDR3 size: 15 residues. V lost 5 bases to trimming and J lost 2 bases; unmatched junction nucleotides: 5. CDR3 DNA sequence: TGTGCCAGCAGCCCAGCGGGGGGCGCCACAGATACGCAGTATTTT. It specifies CASSPAGGATDTQYF.

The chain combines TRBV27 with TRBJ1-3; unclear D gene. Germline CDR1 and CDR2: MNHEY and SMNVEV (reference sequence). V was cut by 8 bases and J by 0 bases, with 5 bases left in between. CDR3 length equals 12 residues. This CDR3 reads CASGSSGNTIYF. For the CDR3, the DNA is TGTGCCAGCGGGAGCTCTGGAAACACCATATATTTT.

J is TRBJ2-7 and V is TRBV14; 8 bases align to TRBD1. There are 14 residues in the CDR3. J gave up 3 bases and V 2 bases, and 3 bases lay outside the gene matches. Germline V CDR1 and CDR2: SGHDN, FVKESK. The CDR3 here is CASSQNTGGYEQYF. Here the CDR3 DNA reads TGTGCCAGCAGCCAAAACACAGGGGGCTACGAGCAGTACTTC.

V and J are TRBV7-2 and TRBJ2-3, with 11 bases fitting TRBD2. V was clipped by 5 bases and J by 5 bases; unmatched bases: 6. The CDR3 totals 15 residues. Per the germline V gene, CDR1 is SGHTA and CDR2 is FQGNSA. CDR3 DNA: TGTGCCAGCAGCCGGGTAGCGGGGGGGCGAGATACGCAGTATTTT. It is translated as CASSRVAGGRDTQYF. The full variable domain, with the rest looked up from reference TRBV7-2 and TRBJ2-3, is GAGVSQSPSNKVTEKGKDVELRCDPISGHTALYWYRQSLGQGLEFLIYFQGNSAPDKSGLPSDRFSAERTGGSVSTLTIQRTQQEDSAVYLCASSRVAGGRDTQYFGPGTRLTVL.

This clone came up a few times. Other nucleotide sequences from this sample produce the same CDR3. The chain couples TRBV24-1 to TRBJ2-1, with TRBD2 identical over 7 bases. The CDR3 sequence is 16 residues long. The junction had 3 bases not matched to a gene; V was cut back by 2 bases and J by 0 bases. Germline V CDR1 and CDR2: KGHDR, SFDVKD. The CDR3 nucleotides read TGTGCCACCAGTGATTCCGGGGGGAGCTCCTACAATGAGCAGTTCTTC. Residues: CATSDSGGSSYNEQFF.

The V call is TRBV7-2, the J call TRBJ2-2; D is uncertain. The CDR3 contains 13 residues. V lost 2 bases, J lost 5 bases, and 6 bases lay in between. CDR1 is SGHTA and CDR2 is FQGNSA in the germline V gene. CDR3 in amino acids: CASSLSETGELFF. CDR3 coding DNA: TGTGCCAGCAGCTTATCGGAGACCGGGGAGCTGTTTTTT.

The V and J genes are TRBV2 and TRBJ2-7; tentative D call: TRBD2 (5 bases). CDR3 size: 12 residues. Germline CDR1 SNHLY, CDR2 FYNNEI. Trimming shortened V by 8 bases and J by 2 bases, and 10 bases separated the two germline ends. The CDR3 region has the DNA TGTGCCAGCGTCGAGGGAGCCTACGAGCAGTACTTC. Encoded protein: CASVEGAYEQYF.

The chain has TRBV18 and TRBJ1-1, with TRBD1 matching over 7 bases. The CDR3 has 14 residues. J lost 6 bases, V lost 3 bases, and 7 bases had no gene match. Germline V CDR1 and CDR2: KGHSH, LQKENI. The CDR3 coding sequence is TGTGCCAGCTCACCCTCAGGGGGTTGGGCTGAAGCTTTCTTT. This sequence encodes CASSPSGGWAEAFF.

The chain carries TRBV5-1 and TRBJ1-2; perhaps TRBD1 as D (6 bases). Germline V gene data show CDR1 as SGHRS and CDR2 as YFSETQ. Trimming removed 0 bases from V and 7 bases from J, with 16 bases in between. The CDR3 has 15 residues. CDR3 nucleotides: TGCGCCAGCAGCTTGGTTGGGGGCTGGAACCCTGGCTACACCTTC. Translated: CASSLVGGWNPGYTF.

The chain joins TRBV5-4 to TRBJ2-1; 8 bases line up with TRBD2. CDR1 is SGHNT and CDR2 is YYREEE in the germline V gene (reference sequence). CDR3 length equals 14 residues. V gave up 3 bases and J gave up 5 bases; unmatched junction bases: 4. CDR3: CASSSGGRNNEQFF. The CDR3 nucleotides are TGTGCCAGCAGCTCGGGGGGGAGGAACAATGAGCAGTTCTTC.